Shown below are 28 T cell receptor beta chains from a single sample sequenced in a study of radiation and T cells in renal cell carcinoma. Time point described: baseline pretreatment blood. Treatment here: 15 Gy SBRT to primary tumor, nephrectomy 4 weeks later. TCRdb keeps only in-frame clones here, not all; method: immunoSEQ multiplex PCR. The table has some 120,000 clones, around 84% seen once; the top ten hold 3%. The sample here was blood, taken from a patient whose treatment included radiotherapy and nephrectomy. The receptor set was obtained from a woman in her sixties or seventies with renal cell carcinoma.

The genes are TRBV6-6 and TRBJ2-7; D gene ambiguous. Germline CDR1 is MNHNY and CDR2 is SVGAGI (reference sequence). The V gene lost 2 bases and the J gene lost 2 bases, with 7 bases spanning the gap. The CDR3 sequence is 13 residues long. CDR3 amino acids: CASSYRDPYEQYF. The DNA for the CDR3 is TGTGCCAGCAGTTACAGGGATCCCTACGAGCAGTACTTC.

In its sample, this clone was seen once. The CDR3 nucleotides are TGTGCCAGCAGTGATTTTTCAGCCCTCAATCAGCCCCAGCATTTT. Translated, it gives CASSDFSALNQPQHF. The chain joins TRBV2 to TRBJ1-5; D not resolved. The CDR3 length is 15 residues. V lost 3 bases and J lost 3, with 12 bases in between. The germline CDR1 and CDR2 sequences are SNHLY and FYNNEI.

The V call is TRBV2, the J call TRBJ2-1; 7 positions agree with TRBD1. V lost 6 bases and J lost 9; bases outside the gene matches: 5. Germline V gene data show CDR1 as SNHLY and CDR2 as FYNNEI. This CDR3 spans 12 amino acids. In DNA form, the CDR3 reads TGTGCCAGCAGCAAGACAGGGAGTGAGCAGTTCTTC. As protein: CASSKTGSEQFF.

The chain couples TRBV15 to TRBJ1-1; 9 positions agree with TRBD1. The V segment lost 0 bases and the J segment 5 bases; nucleotides outside the gene matches: 13. Germline V gives CDR1 LNHNV, CDR2 YYDKDF (reference sequence). CDR3 size: 18 residues. CDR3 sequence (DNA): TGTGCCACCAGCAGAGATAAACGGACAGGGGAAGGGCAGACTGAAGCTTTCTTT. This gives the protein CATSRDKRTGEGQTEAFF.

This sequence joins TRBV4-3 and TRBJ1-1; no firm D call. Trimming removed 1 base from V and 0 bases from J, with 15 bases in between. This CDR3 has 17 residues. The germline gives CDR1 LGHNA, CDR2 YSLEER. The CDR3 nucleotides read TGCGCCAGCAGCCAAGTTAACATTTACCTCATGAACACTGAAGCTTTCTTT. It is translated as CASSQVNIYLMNTEAFF.

This chain connects TRBV7-2 to TRBJ1-6; D is unresolved. This CDR3 is 13 amino acids long. Deletions cut 6 bases from V and 6 bases from J, with 9 bases between. Per the germline V gene, CDR1 is SGHTA and CDR2 is FQGNSA. The CDR3 DNA is TGTGCCAGCAGGGAGGATTTTAATTCACCCCTCCACTTT. Amino acid sequence: CASREDFNSPLHF.

The chain carries TRBV6-5 and TRBJ2-7, with D perhaps matching TRBD1 (5 bases). V lost 7 bases and J lost 2, with 9 bases in between. This CDR3 contains 12 residues. CDR1 is MNHEY and CDR2 is SVGAGI in the germline V gene. CDR3 bases: TGTGCCAGCACAGGGTATGCCTACGAGCAGTACTTC. It translates to CASTGYAYEQYF.

This clone has only one observation. This chain uses TRBV2 with TRBJ2-7, with 7 bases fitting TRBD1. Looked up from germline, CDR1 is SNHLY and CDR2 is FYNNEI. The CDR3 spans 14 residues. V dropped 3 bases and J dropped 3; count of bases not matched to a gene: 5. In DNA form, the CDR3 reads TGTGCCAGCAGTGACCCAACAGGGGACTACGAGCAGTACTTC. Protein product: CASSDPTGDYEQYF.

The genes are TRBV4-1 and TRBJ2-3, with D unresolved. V was trimmed by 1 base and J by 6 bases, leaving 17 bases between them. Germline V gene sequence: CDR1 MGHRA, CDR2 YSYEKL. The CDR3 contains 16 residues. The CDR3 bases are TGCGCCAGCAGCCAAGGGGTACAACAGATCCCCGATACGCAGTATTTT. It specifies CASSQGVQQIPDTQYF.

The CDR3 nucleotides are TGCAGCGTGCTAGCGGACACAGATACGCAGTATTTT. This translates into CSVLADTDTQYF. The chain joins TRBV29-1 to TRBJ2-3; TRBD2 agrees at 7 bases. Trimming took 6 bases from V and 2 from J; bases not matched to a gene: 2. Germline V gene lookup returns CDR1 SQVTM and CDR2 ANQGSEA. CDR3 length equals 12 residues.

This rearrangement joins TRBV19 to TRBJ1-1, with D perhaps matching TRBD1 (6 bases). The V end was cut by 6 bases, the J end by 5 bases, with 13 bases between. CDR1 LNHDA and CDR2 SQIVND come from the germline V gene (reference sequence). There are 13 residues in the CDR3. DNA of the CDR3: TGTGCCAGTAGGCCACAGGGAAAAACTGAAGCTTTCTTT. Protein sequence: CASRPQGKTEAFF.

The genes are TRBV18 and TRBJ2-7; 7 bases align to TRBD1. CDR3 size: 14 residues. The germline gives CDR1 KGHSH, CDR2 LQKENI. With V trimmed by 3 bases and J by 4 bases, 6 bases remained unmatched. This CDR3 reads CASSPPRRGYEQYF. The CDR3 nucleotides read TGTGCCAGCTCACCCCCGCGCAGGGGGTACGAGCAGTACTTC. The full variable domain, completed using reference TRBV18 and TRBJ2-7, is NAGVMQNPRHLVRRRGQEARLRCSPMKGHSHVYWYRQLPEEGLKFMVYLQKENIIDESGMPKERFSAEFPKEGPSILRIQQVVRGDSAAYFCASSPPRRGYEQYFGPGTRLTVT.

The chain uses TRBV21-1 and TRBJ1-5. TRBV21-1 is described as a pseudogene. The CDR3 length is 18 residues. The CDR3 region is CASTIIRGDCSSNQPQHF. CDR3 bases: TGTGCCAGTACGATAATAAGGGGGGACTGTTCTAGCAATCAGCCCCAGCATTTT.

This clone was observed many times. The rearrangement links TRBV14 to TRBJ2-2; D is undetermined. This CDR3 region has 13 residues. Looked up from germline, CDR1 is SGHDN and CDR2 is FVKESK. V lost 1 base to trimming and J lost 7 bases, with 7 bases between them. In nucleotides, the CDR3 is TGTGCCAGCAGCCAAGGATGGAGCGGGGAGCTGTTTTTT. Residues: CASSQGWSGELFF.

The CDR3 DNA sequence: TGTGCCAGCAGTTTACCGGACAGGAACACTGAAGCTTTCTTT. As protein: CASSLPDRNTEAFF. The chain is built from TRBV28 and TRBJ1-1; possible D gene TRBD1, 6 bases. V lost 2 bases, J lost 1 base, and 8 bases lay in between. Germline V gene sequence: CDR1 MDHEN, CDR2 SYDVKM. The CDR3 sequence is 14 residues long.

The chain has TRBV6-1 and TRBJ2-7; tentative D call: TRBD1 (5 bases). CDR3 size: 14 residues. Germline values: CDR1 MNHNS, CDR2 SASEGT. The ends were cut back, 3 bases at V and 6 bases at J, with 15 bases in the middle. Here the CDR3 reads CASSERESGFEQYF. The DNA for the CDR3 is TGTGCCAGCAGTGAGAGAGAGTCAGGGTTCGAGCAGTACTTC.

The chain is built from TRBV27 and TRBJ2-7; D may be TRBD1 or TRBD2 (5 bases each). Between the trimmed V and J ends, which lost 8 bases and 3 bases, there was a span of 17 bases. The CDR3 extends over 14 amino acids. CDR1 is MNHEY and CDR2 is SMNVEV in the germline V gene (reference sequence). The CDR3 is CASAMFIGGYEQYF. The CDR3 nucleotides are TGTGCCAGCGCCATGTTCATTGGGGGCTACGAGCAGTACTTC.

The CDR3 loop reads CASSLHSSATDTQYF. In DNA form, the CDR3 reads TGTGCCAGCAGCTTACACTCGTCCGCCACAGATACGCAGTATTTT. This sequence joins TRBV7-9 and TRBJ2-3; D unclear. Trimming took off 2 bases at V and 2 bases at J, with 11 bases between the two ends. The germline V gene has CDR1 SEHNR and CDR2 FQNEAQ (reference sequence). The CDR3 spans 15 residues.

CDR3 sequence (DNA): TGTGCCAGCAGCCCTTATCTCGACGGGCCCCAGCATTTT. Residues: CASSPYLDGPQHF. The rearrangement joins TRBV7-9 to TRBJ1-5; the D is unclear. Germline V gene data show CDR1 as SEHNR and CDR2 as FQNEAQ (reference sequence). V was cut by 5 bases and J by 9 bases, with 14 bases left in between. The CDR3 has 13 residues. Full variable domain (remainder filled in from reference TRBV7-9 and TRBJ1-5): DTGVSQNPRHKITKRGQNVTFRCDPISEHNRLYWYRQTLGQGPEFLTYFQNEAQLEKSRLLSDRFSAERPKGSFSTLEIQRTEQGDSAMYLCASSPYLDGPQHFGDGTRLSIL.

This chain connects TRBV7-3 to TRBJ1-6; a possible D gene is TRBD1 (5 bases). Trimming shortened V by 3 bases and J by 1 base, and 7 bases separated the two germline ends. CDR1 is SGHTA and CDR2 is FQGTGA in the germline V gene. CDR3 length: 15 residues. CDR3 coding DNA: TGTGCCAGCAGCTTGGGGGGATCCTATAATTCACCCCTCCACTTT. As protein: CASSLGGSYNSPLHF.

This clone was seen only once. This chain connects TRBV27 to TRBJ2-1, with unresolved D. CDR1 and CDR2 (germline): MNHEY, SMNVEV (reference sequence). Trimming took 3 bases from V and 4 from J, leaving 1 base between them. The CDR3 runs 11 residues. CDR3: CASSFYNEQFF. In nucleotides, the CDR3 is TGTGCCAGCAGTTTTTACAATGAGCAGTTCTTC.

The chain combines TRBV28 with TRBJ2-1; 10 bases map to TRBD2. CDR1 MDHEN and CDR2 SYDVKM come from the germline V gene. The junction had 11 bases not matched to a gene; V was cut back by 7 bases and J by 11 bases. This CDR3 comprises 14 residues. CDR3 protein: CASTQGGTSVQQFF. The CDR3 DNA is TGTGCCAGCACCCAAGGAGGGACTAGCGTACAGCAGTTCTTC. The complete variable domain, with remaining parts taken from reference TRBV28 and TRBJ2-1, reads DVKVTQSSRYLVKRTGEKVFLECVQDMDHENMFWYRQDPGLGLRLIYFSYDVKMKEKGDIPEGYSVSREKKERFSLILESASTNQTSMYLCASTQGGTSVQQFFGPGTRLTVL.

The genes are TRBV7-9 and TRBJ1-1; weak D call: TRBD1 (5 bases). This CDR3 is 15 amino acids long. Germline V gene data show CDR1 as SEHNR and CDR2 as FQNEAQ (reference sequence). V gave up 5 bases and J gave up 7 bases, with 20 bases separating them. CDR3 DNA sequence: TGTGCCAGCAGCCCGAGGTGGTCCTGGGGGTATGAAGCTTTCTTT. It codes for CASSPRWSWGYEAFF.

The chain couples TRBV19 to TRBJ2-5; TRBD2 matches at 15 bases. The CDR3 is 17 residues long. CDR1 LNHDA and CDR2 SQIVND come from the germline V gene (reference sequence). V gave up 5 bases and J gave up 2 bases; unmatched junction bases: 6. CDR3 sequence: CASSLGTSGGRQETQYF. CDR3 in DNA: TGTGCCAGTAGTCTCGGGACTAGCGGGGGGCGGCAAGAGACCCAGTACTTC. The full variable domain, completed using reference TRBV19 and TRBJ2-5, is DGGITQSPKYLFRKEGQNVTLSCEQNLNHDAMYWYRQDPGQGLRLIYYSQIVNDFQKGDIAEGYSVSREKKESFPLTVTSAQKNPTAFYLCASSLGTSGGRQETQYFGPGTRLLVL.

V usage is TRBV19 and J usage is TRBJ1-4, with TRBD1 as a possible D gene (6 bases). The CDR3 is made up of 14 amino acids. The germline V gene encodes CDR1 LNHDA and CDR2 SQIVND (reference sequence). Trimming stripped 7 bases from V and 6 bases from J, with 15 bases between. CDR3 region: CASKQGRFDEKLFF. CDR3 bases: TGTGCCAGTAAACAGGGAAGATTTGATGAAAAACTGTTTTTT.

The chain employs TRBV18 and TRBJ2-3; D is uncertain. The CDR3 length is 12 residues. Germline assignment: CDR1 KGHSH and CDR2 LQKENI. Trimming cost V 2 bases and J 0 bases, with 0 bases left between them. The CDR3 DNA follows: TGTGCCAGCTCACCAAGCACAGATACGCAGTATTTT. It specifies CASSPSTDTQYF.

The chain employs TRBV19 and TRBJ1-5, with a possible D match to TRBD1 (5 bases). There are 14 residues in the CDR3. Germline lookup yields CDR1 LNHDA and CDR2 SQIVND (reference sequence). V was clipped by 6 bases and J by 5 bases, with 14 bases between them. The CDR3 protein is CASRLRGDYQPQHF. DNA for the CDR3: TGTGCCAGTAGGCTCCGGGGCGATTATCAGCCCCAGCATTTT.

This clone occurred once. The rearrangement uses TRBV19 and TRBJ1-5; 10 bases are shared with TRBD1. This CDR3 is built from 15 residues. Per germline, CDR1 LNHDA and CDR2 SQIVND (reference sequence). V trimming: 5 bases; J trimming: 9 bases; junction bases outside the gene matches: 10. CDR3 residues: CASSALTGGERPQHF. DNA for the CDR3: TGTGCCAGTAGTGCCTTGACAGGGGGCGAGCGGCCCCAGCATTTT.